This is a list of T cell receptor beta chains from one sample in a study of blood T cell repertoires in COVID-19. Sequencing was performed with immunoSEQ multiplex PCR; in TCRdb, only in-frame clones are kept and a portion is missing. Found here are approximately 60,000 clones, about 83% of them singletons; the top ten hold 6% to 6.5%. Source material: peripheral blood. These receptors were obtained from a human donor in a cohort sampled during active COVID-19. Both conserved end residues are part of each CDR3. Each record gives: D gene, J gene, clone size, V gene, CDR3 protein, CDR3 DNA. A D gene is named only where the DNA matches it firmly. The size field is filled for only some rows; it gives once, few, many or a size class.

d_gene: -; j_gene: TRBJ1-2; abundance: -; v_gene: TRBV2; CDR3aa: CASSQEGGAGYTF; CDR3nt: TGTGCCAGCAGTCAAGAGGGAGGGGCCGGCTACACCTTC
d_gene: -; j_gene: TRBJ1-6; abundance: -; v_gene: TRBV6-5; CDR3aa: CASPPGNSPLHF; CDR3nt: TGTGCCAGCCCTCCGGGTAATTCACCCCTCCACTTT
d_gene: -; j_gene: TRBJ1-6; abundance: -; v_gene: TRBV5-1; CDR3aa: CASSRAGGDSPLHF; CDR3nt: TGCGCCAGCAGCAGGGCCGGGGGGGATTCACCCCTCCACTTT
d_gene: -; j_gene: TRBJ1-6; abundance: -; v_gene: TRBV7-3; CDR3aa: CASSLSGGRGSPLHF; CDR3nt: TGTGCCAGCAGCTTATCGGGGGGCCGAGGTTCACCCCTCCACTTT
d_gene: -; j_gene: TRBJ2-2; abundance: -; v_gene: TRBV19; CDR3aa: CASSMGRVDTGELFF; CDR3nt: TGTGCCAGTAGTATGGGCAGGGTTGACACCGGGGAGCTGTTTTTT
d_gene: -; j_gene: TRBJ1-3; abundance: -; v_gene: TRBV10-3; CDR3aa: CAISERGGASGNTIYF; CDR3nt: TGTGCCATCAGTGAGAGGGGCGGAGCCTCTGGAAACACCATATATTTT
d_gene: TRBD1; j_gene: TRBJ1-2; abundance: -; v_gene: TRBV6-5; CDR3aa: CASGTGAGYTF; CDR3nt: TGTGCCAGCGGGACAGGGGCCGGCTACACCTTC
d_gene: TRBD2; j_gene: TRBJ2-7; abundance: -; v_gene: TRBV6-2/TRBV6-3; CDR3aa: CASSPSDRGLAGSGEQYF; CDR3nt: TGTGCCAGCAGTCCCTCGGACAGGGGACTAGCGGGATCGGGCGAGCAGTACTTC
d_gene: -; j_gene: TRBJ1-5; abundance: -; v_gene: TRBV15; CDR3aa: CATSRARDVYQPQHF; CDR3nt: TGTGCCACCAGCAGAGCCAGGGATGTGTATCAGCCCCAGCATTTT
d_gene: TRBD2; j_gene: TRBJ2-7; abundance: -; v_gene: TRBV18; CDR3aa: CASSPPGGEQYF; CDR3nt: TGTGCCAGCTCACCACCGGGGGGGGAGCAGTACTTC
d_gene: -; j_gene: TRBJ1-1; abundance: -; v_gene: TRBV5-1; CDR3aa: CASSPEAGIDNTEAFF; CDR3nt: TGCGCCAGCAGCCCTGAGGCAGGGATCGATAACACTGAAGCTTTCTTT
d_gene: -; j_gene: TRBJ1-3; abundance: -; v_gene: TRBV2; CDR3aa: CASRYDQGAGNTIYF; CDR3nt: TGTGCCAGTAGATACGACCAGGGCGCTGGAAACACCATATATTTT
d_gene: -; j_gene: TRBJ1-4; abundance: -; v_gene: TRBV10-3; CDR3aa: CATGRATNEKLFF; CDR3nt: TGTGCCACCGGGAGAGCAACTAATGAAAAACTGTTTTTT
d_gene: -; j_gene: TRBJ1-2; abundance: few; v_gene: TRBV6-5; CDR3aa: CASSYGQFYGYTF; CDR3nt: TGTGCCAGCAGTTACGGACAGTTCTATGGCTACACCTTC